This TCR beta chain was found in a study of blood T cell repertoires in COVID-19. Looking at the study overall: Acute and convalescent COVID-19 specimens originated in the United States, Italy and Spain. Nucleic acid was either cDNA or gDNA, and it came from T cells, B-cell-depleted T cells, or PBMCs.

Per germline, CDR1 SGHRS and CDR2 YFSETQ. V lost 4 bases to trimming and J lost 6 bases; unmatched junction nucleotides: 16. The CDR3 loop spans 21 amino acids. Original processing methods: The assay estimated nucleated cells by amplifying reference gene primers. Measured with immunoSEQ multiplex PCR; TCRdb has only the in-frame clones, and not every one. The V and J calls and clone size were taken over from that table, and D and trimming were inferred from the DNA. The sample has 78,000 or so clones, about four fifths seen once. The chain is built from TRBV5-1 and TRBJ2-6, with 16 bases fitting TRBD2. Sequenced input: peripheral blood. The source is a man at least 80 years old with acute or convalescent COVID-19. In nucleotides, the CDR3 is TGCGCCAGCAGCCCCGTCCCGGGACTAGCGGGGGGGCCTCTGGAGGCCAACGTCCTGACTTTC. Translated, it gives CASSPVPGLAGGPLEANVLTF.